One T cell receptor (beta chain) is described in this entry. What it binds is unknown. The CDR3 is made up of 15 amino acids. Germline V gene data show CDR1 as SGHRS and CDR2 as YFSETQ. Trimming cost V 0 bases and J 2 bases, with 11 bases left between them. 13 Jbeta primers and 60 Vbeta primers were used for the PCR. Assay: immunoSEQ multiplex PCR; the TCRdb copy retains only in-frame clones and omits some. The sample carries about 61,000 clones, around 89% recorded once. The source of the sample is a study of cytomegalovirus exposure and HLA in healthy donors. Study-wide findings and caveats: Roughly uniform sequencing depth across donors was assumed, possibly incorrectly. CMV serostatus was the sole immune exposure information available. TCR beta V- and J-gene trimming, according to a later analysis, was linked to a missense DCLRE1C variant.

Source material: PBMCs. The chain couples TRBV5-1 to TRBJ1-1, with D possibly TRBD1 on 5 matching bases. The receptor comes from a man aged 25 to 45 in good health and CMV-seropositive. CDR3 amino acids: CASSLEGIGNTEAFF. CDR3 nucleotide sequence: TGCGCCAGCAGCTTGGAGGGGATCGGAAACACTGAAGCTTTCTTT.